The 6 T cell receptor beta chains below come from one sample, sequenced in a study of blood T cell repertoires in COVID-19 (dated by TCRdb to 2018 to 2021). The library was generated by the immunoSEQ multiplex PCR assay. As stored in TCRdb, this immuneACCESS dataset retains in-frame rearrangements with V and J assigned. A fraction of the clones does not appear; measured against another copy, unresolved V genes explain less than half of the discrepancy, and the remainder lacks a known reason. Present in this sample are 100,000 to 140,000 clones, about 89% of which were seen just once. 4% to 6% of the sample goes to the ten largest clones. Source material: peripheral blood. These receptor sequences come from a man aged 40-55 years with active or convalescent COVID-19.

The J gene is TRBJ1-1, the V gene TRBV19; D is perhaps TRBD1 (5 bases). This CDR3 has 11 amino acids. Deletions cut 7 bases from V and 7 bases from J, with 10 bases between. Germline V gene data show CDR1 as LNHDA and CDR2 as SQIVND (reference sequence). CDR3 residues: CASKLGDEAFF. The CDR3 region has the DNA TGTGCCAGTAAGTTAGGGGATGAAGCTTTCTTT.

J is TRBJ2-7 and V is TRBV28; the D gene is possibly TRBD1 (5 bases). Germline CDR1 reads MDHEN; CDR2 reads SYDVKM. The V gene lost 2 bases and the J gene lost 4 bases, with 15 bases spanning the gap. The CDR3 contains 15 residues. CDR3 sequence (DNA): TGTGCCAGCAGTTTACGTCTTGGGGCAATTTACGAGCAGTACTTC. Protein sequence: CASSLRLGAIYEQYF.

The V and J genes are TRBV28 and TRBJ1-3, with a possible D match to TRBD1 (5 bases). The CDR3 consists of 13 residues. Germline assignment: CDR1 MDHEN and CDR2 SYDVKM. V was shortened by 7 bases and J by 8 bases, with 15 bases between the two germline ends. This chain's CDR3 is CASIRAQWDTIYF. CDR3 DNA: TGTGCCAGCATCAGGGCCCAATGGGACACCATATATTTT.

This clone was recorded only once. The rearrangement joins TRBV19 to TRBJ2-3; 12 bases agree with TRBD2. Germline loops: CDR1 LNHDA, CDR2 SQIVND (reference sequence). The junction had 2 bases not matched to a gene; V was cut back by 5 bases and J by 5 bases. The CDR3 has 14 amino acids. The CDR3 nucleotides read TGTGCCAGTAGTCCGGGACTAGCGGGAGATACGCAGTATTTT. It specifies CASSPGLAGDTQYF.

The chain recombines TRBV14 with TRBJ2-7; maybe TRBD1 (5 bases). Germline CDR1 and CDR2: SGHDN and FVKESK. Trimming stripped 5 bases from V and 1 base from J, with 15 bases between. The CDR3 sequence is 15 residues long. CDR3 loop: CASSLEVGQSYEQYF. The DNA for the CDR3 is TGTGCCAGCAGCTTAGAAGTCGGACAATCCTACGAGCAGTACTTC. Supplemented by reference TRBV14 and TRBJ2-7, the full variable domain reads EAGVTQFPSHSVIEKGQTVTLRCDPISGHDNLYWYRRVMGKEIKFLLHFVKESKQDESGMPNNRFLAERTGGTYSTLKVQPAELEDSGVYFCASSLEVGQSYEQYFGPGTRLTVT.

This chain connects TRBV27 to TRBJ1-5; D is perhaps TRBD1 (5 bases). The V and J ends lost 5 bases and 2 bases respectively, with 22 bases between them. From germline, CDR1 is MNHEY and CDR2 SMNVEV (reference sequence). This CDR3 has 18 amino acids. The CDR3 DNA sequence: TGTGCCAGCAGTCCAGACCCAGGTCAGGGCGGGGGCAATCAGCCCCAGCATTTT. Translating gives CASSPDPGQGGGNQPQHF.